What follows are 15 T cell receptor beta chains derived from one specimen sequenced in a study of blood T cell repertoires in COVID-19. Method: immunoSEQ multiplex PCR; TCRdb's copy keeps in-frame clones and lacks some. The sample records roughly 43,000 clones, around 88% being singletons. Sequencing was carried out using peripheral blood. These receptor sequences come from a human donor in a cohort sampled during active COVID-19.

This chain connects TRBV5-1 to TRBJ1-4, with D possibly being TRBD1 (5 bases). The CDR3 extends over 14 amino acids. Germline V CDR1 and CDR2: SGHRS, YFSETQ. The V and J ends lost 1 base and 1 base respectively, with 5 bases between them. The CDR3 coding sequence is TGCGCCAGCAGCTTGAGGGGAACTAATGAAAAACTGTTTTTT. As protein: CASSLRGTNEKLFF. The full variable domain, its missing parts supplied by reference TRBV5-1 and TRBJ1-4, is KAGVTQTPRYLIKTRGQQVTLSCSPISGHRSVSWYQQTPGQGLQFLFEYFSETQRNKGNFPGRFSGRQFSNSRSEMNVSTLELGDSALYLCASSLRGTNEKLFFGSGTQLSVL.

This chain connects TRBV7-9 to TRBJ1-2; 10 bases fit TRBD1. CDR3 length equals 14 residues. Germline V gene lookup returns CDR1 SEHNR and CDR2 FQNEAQ (reference sequence). Germline trimming cut 4 bases from V and 4 bases from J; bases unmatched to any gene: 3. The CDR3 nucleotides are TGTGCCAGCAGCTCCGGGACAGGGGTCTATGGCTACACCTTC. It codes for CASSSGTGVYGYTF. Full variable domain (rest looked up from reference TRBV7-9 and TRBJ1-2): DTGVSQNPRHKITKRGQNVTFRCDPISEHNRLYWYRQTLGQGPEFLTYFQNEAQLEKSRLLSDRFSAERPKGSFSTLEIQRTEQGDSAMYLCASSSGTGVYGYTFGSGTRLTVV.

This chain uses TRBV11-2 with TRBJ2-3; TRBD2 matches 8 bases. Looked up from germline, CDR1 is SGHAT and CDR2 is FQNNGV. The CDR3 consists of 16 residues. The junction had 6 bases not matched to a gene; V was cut back by 4 bases and J by 0 bases. The chain's CDR3 is CASSSVAGISTDTQYF. The DNA of the CDR3 is TGTGCCAGCAGCTCAGTAGCGGGGATTAGCACAGATACGCAGTATTTT.

The chain employs TRBV7-2 and TRBJ2-7; possible D gene TRBD1, 6 bases. V lost 0 bases, J lost 3 bases, and 12 bases lay in between. CDR1 and CDR2 (germline): SGHTA, FQGNSA. This CDR3 has 15 residues. The CDR3 region is CASSLAGQGIYEQYF. The CDR3 DNA is TGTGCCAGCAGCTTAGCGGGGCAGGGGATCTACGAGCAGTACTTC.

The chain joins TRBV6-5 to TRBJ2-3; D is perhaps TRBD1 (5 bases). CDR1 and CDR2 (germline): MNHEY, SVGAGI. This CDR3 has 15 amino acids. Between the trimmed V and J ends, which lost 7 bases and 0 bases, there was a span of 14 bases. The CDR3 spells CASIERGYSTDTQYF. Here the CDR3 DNA reads TGTGCCAGCATCGAAAGGGGTTATAGCACAGATACGCAGTATTTT.

The chain uses TRBV27 and TRBJ1-2; 8 bases line up with TRBD1. Germline loops: CDR1 MNHEY, CDR2 SMNVEV (reference sequence). The CDR3 extends over 21 amino acids. The ends lost 4 bases at V and 4 bases at J; junction bases unmatched: 26. The chain's CDR3 is CASSYSRISGGQGGIFYGYTF. CDR3 nucleotides: TGTGCCAGCAGTTACTCGAGGATATCCGGTGGACAGGGAGGAATTTTCTATGGCTACACCTTC.

This chain joins TRBV7-9 and TRBJ1-2, with D possibly being TRBD1 (6 bases). Germline lookup yields CDR1 SEHNR and CDR2 FQNEAQ (reference sequence). V lost 10 bases to trimming and J lost 7 bases, with 19 bases between them. The CDR3 contains 13 residues. CDR3 residues: CANHITGWRGYTF. In DNA, the CDR3 is TGTGCCAACCACATAACAGGGTGGCGTGGCTACACCTTC.

The chain is built from TRBV5-1 and TRBJ2-1, with 8 bases lining up with TRBD1. The germline gives CDR1 SGHRS, CDR2 YFSETQ. Unmatched junction bases numbered 9, after V lost 5 bases and J lost 8 bases. The CDR3 has 14 amino acids. CDR3 DNA sequence: TGCGCCAGCAGGCGGACAGGGAACGGGGATGAGCAGTTCTTC. Amino acids: CASRRTGNGDEQFF.

J is TRBJ2-3 and V is TRBV5-1; 9 bases match TRBD2. Trimming at V came to 2 bases and at J to 1 base, leaving 8 bases not matched to a gene. CDR1 is SGHRS, CDR2 YFSETQ, per germline. This CDR3 is built from 17 residues. The CDR3 loop is CASSFIGLATRTDTQYF. CDR3 sequence (DNA): TGCGCCAGCAGCTTTATAGGACTAGCGACTCGCACAGATACGCAGTATTTT.

The CDR3 DNA follows: TGTGCCTGGAGTACCAATAGTCGGGTGCGGGAGCAGTACTTC. This sequence encodes CAWSTNSRVREQYF. The rearrangement joins TRBV30 to TRBJ2-7; no definite D call. V was cut by 2 bases and J by 7 bases, with 18 bases left in between. The CDR3 spans 14 residues. Germline V lookup: CDR1 GTSNPN, CDR2 SVGIG (reference sequence).

The chain recombines TRBV3-1 (or the pseudogene TRBV3-2) with TRBJ1-5; possibly TRBD1 for D (5 bases). Deletions cut 2 bases from V and 2 bases from J, with 13 bases between. Germline V CDR1 and CDR2: LGHDT, YNNKEL (reference sequence). The CDR3 consists of 16 residues. The CDR3 DNA sequence: TGTGCCAGCAGCCAAAGGCTCGAGACAGGCAATCAGCCCCAGCATTTT. Protein product: CASSQRLETGNQPQHF.

The chain is built from TRBV11-2 and TRBJ1-1, with D perhaps TRBD1 (6 bases). Trimming shortened V by 0 bases and J by 5 bases, and 10 bases separated the two germline ends. Germline assignment: CDR1 SGHAT and CDR2 FQNNGV. The CDR3 sequence is 14 residues long. CDR3 sequence reads: CASSLEGARTEAFF. CDR3 nucleotides: TGTGCCAGCAGCTTAGAGGGGGCAAGAACTGAAGCTTTCTTT. Based on the CDR3 plus reference TRBV11-2 and TRBJ1-1, the full variable domain is EAGVAQSPRYKIIEKRQSVAFWCNPISGHATLYWYQQILGQGPKLLIQFQNNGVVDDSQLPKDRFSAERLKGVDSTLKIQPAKLEDSAVYLCASSLEGARTEAFFGQGTRLTVV.

V usage is TRBV6-1 and J usage is TRBJ2-6; D is undetermined. This CDR3 is built from 16 residues. From germline, CDR1 is MNHNS and CDR2 SASEGT. Trimming stripped 2 bases from V and 3 bases from J, with 11 bases between. CDR3 residues: CASSENLRIGANVLTF. The CDR3 DNA reads as TGTGCCAGCAGTGAAAATCTGAGAATTGGGGCCAACGTCCTGACTTTC.

This chain joins TRBV6-5 and TRBJ2-1, with 12 bases lining up with TRBD2. This CDR3 has 15 amino acids. Germline lookup yields CDR1 MNHEY and CDR2 SVGAGI. V trimming: 0 bases; J trimming: 10 bases; junction bases outside the gene matches: 4. CDR3 protein: CASSYSIGLAGEQFF. CDR3 nucleotides: TGTGCCAGCAGTTACTCGATTGGACTAGCGGGGGAGCAGTTCTTC.

The J gene is TRBJ1-1, the V gene TRBV4-3; possible D gene TRBD1, 5 bases. Germline CDR1 is LGHNA and CDR2 is YSLEER. CDR3 length: 16 amino acids. V was pared by 0 bases and J by 4 bases, with 15 bases between. The CDR3 reads CASSQETGGGSTEAFF. The CDR3 DNA sequence: TGCGCCAGCAGCCAAGAGACTGGGGGAGGGAGCACTGAAGCTTTCTTT.